The clone carrying this T cell receptor beta chain appeared a few times. 5'RACE template switching added a universal primer site and UMIs to TCR cDNA. TCRdb reprocessed the 5' RACE reads via MiXCR and lists one record per CDR3 protein. The sample contains 250,000 to 400,000 distinct CDR3 sequences, about 4% of which appear only once. The source of the sample is a study of T cells after yellow fever vaccination. Sample: PBMCs, taken 5 days after the yellow fever booster vaccination. The clonotype originates from a man between 18 and 35 years old who received the YFV17D yellow fever vaccine.

The CDR3 DNA reads TGTGCCAGCAGTTACTCCGGGGTGTACACCGGGGAGCTGTTTTTT. This sequence encodes CASSYSGVYTGELFF. V gene TRBV6-5 combines with J gene TRBJ2-2, with a weak D call TRBD2 (5 bases). Germline V gives CDR1 MNHEY, CDR2 SVGAGI. The CDR3 is made up of 15 amino acids. The V and J ends lost 0 bases and 3 bases respectively, with 8 bases between them.